These 32 T cell receptor beta chains were all obtained from the same sample, sequenced in a study of T cell repertoires and HLA-DP antigens. Sequenced by immunoSEQ multiplex PCR; TCRdb stores in-frame clones only, minus some. Here the sample spans 65,000 to 90,000 clones, around 80% being singletons. Antigens of these TCRs are unknown. Sample: CD4+ T cells from PBMCs. Receptors originate from a man between 60 and 70 years old in good health and CMV-seronegative.

V is TRBV5-1 and J is TRBJ2-1, with 8 bases lining up with TRBD1. V shed 0 bases, J shed 6 bases, and the junction held 2 bases outside the gene matches. The CDR3 is made up of 14 amino acids. Germline V lookup: CDR1 SGHRS, CDR2 YFSETQ. CDR3 amino acids: CASSLGTGFNEQFF. DNA of the CDR3: TGCGCCAGCAGCTTGGGGACAGGGTTCAATGAGCAGTTCTTC.

This clone was recorded only once. This chain links TRBV30 with TRBJ1-2; D gene unclear. The V gene lost 5 bases and the J gene lost 8 bases, with 24 bases spanning the gap. Germline values: CDR1 GTSNPN, CDR2 SVGIG (reference sequence). This CDR3 has 15 amino acids. CDR3 loop: CAWAPLRYTPGGYTF. DNA of the CDR3: TGTGCCTGGGCGCCACTCCGGTATACTCCCGGCGGCTACACCTTC. Complete variable domain (other parts from reference TRBV30 and TRBJ1-2): SQTIHQWPATLVQPVGSPLSLECTVEGTSNPNLYWYRQAAGRGLQLLFYSVGIGQISSEVPQNLSASRPQDRQFILSSKKLLLSDSGFYLCAWAPLRYTPGGYTFGSGTRLTVV.

V gene TRBV5-1 combines with J gene TRBJ1-6; tentative D call: TRBD1 (5 bases). CDR1 SGHRS and CDR2 YFSETQ come from the germline V gene. CDR3 length: 16 residues. V gave up 4 bases and J gave up 7 bases, with 18 bases separating them. The CDR3 DNA follows: TGCGCCAGCAGCCCGGGTGGGGGGAATGGCAATTCACCCCTCCACTTT. Its translation is CASSPGGGNGNSPLHF.

This chain connects TRBV4-3 to TRBJ2-1; TRBD2 aligns across 7 bases. The CDR3 consists of 17 residues. Germline V gene data show CDR1 as LGHNA and CDR2 as YSLEER. J lost 9 bases, V lost 0 bases, and 14 bases had no gene match. CDR3 nucleotides: TGCGCCAGCAGCCAAGATGCGGCTAGCGGCTCGGAAGGTGAGCAGTTCTTC. Amino acids: CASSQDAASGSEGEQFF.

The chain joins TRBV11-2 to TRBJ2-1; D uncertain. CDR3 length: 14 amino acids. CDR1 is SGHAT and CDR2 is FQNNGV in the germline V gene. Trimming shortened V by 6 bases and J by 1 base, and 10 bases separated the two germline ends. The CDR3 coding sequence is TGTGCCAGCAGTGTAATGGGATCCTACAATGAGCAGTTCTTC. It yields the protein CASSVMGSYNEQFF.

This clone was picked up one time. V gene TRBV11-2 combines with J gene TRBJ2-2, with D maybe TRBD2 (6 bases). V shed 1 base and J shed 6 bases, with 12 bases lying between them. The length of the CDR3 is 15 residues. Germline CDR1 SGHAT, CDR2 FQNNGV. The CDR3 protein is CASSLGGGAAGELFF. Written as DNA, the CDR3 is TGTGCCAGCAGCTTAGGGGGCGGGGCGGCCGGGGAGCTGTTTTTT. The full variable domain, completed using reference TRBV11-2 and TRBJ2-2, is EAGVAQSPRYKIIEKRQSVAFWCNPISGHATLYWYQQILGQGPKLLIQFQNNGVVDDSQLPKDRFSAERLKGVDSTLKIQPAKLEDSAVYLCASSLGGGAAGELFFGEGSRLTVL.

This chain links TRBV7-9 with TRBJ2-1; 10 bases are a match to TRBD1. The V segment lost 5 bases and the J segment 2 bases; nucleotides outside the gene matches: 9. Germline V CDR1 and CDR2: SEHNR, FQNEAQ (reference sequence). The CDR3 consists of 17 residues. The CDR3 DNA reads TGTGCCAGCAGCCCCCCGACAGGGGGCTGGACCTACAATGAGCAGTTCTTC. Amino acids: CASSPPTGGWTYNEQFF.

This clone was detected only a few times. V and J are TRBV25-1 and TRBJ1-5; D gene ambiguous. The CDR3 has 11 amino acids. Germline CDR1 is MGHDK and CDR2 is SYGVNS. Trimming shortened V by 5 bases and J by 11 bases, and 10 bases separated the two germline ends. CDR3 region: CASSFDTTQHF. The CDR3 DNA reads TGTGCCAGCAGTTTCGACACGACCCAGCATTTT.

The chain employs TRBV12-5 and TRBJ2-4; 9 bases are a match to TRBD2. CDR3 length equals 14 residues. Germline trimming cut 6 bases from V and 6 bases from J; bases unmatched to any gene: 6. Per the germline V gene, CDR1 is LGHNT and CDR2 is FRNRAP. Written as DNA, the CDR3 is TGTGCTAGTGGATTAGCGGGGGTGGGAAACATTCAGTACTTC. Translating it yields CASGLAGVGNIQYF.

The chain couples TRBV28 to TRBJ1-2; 9 nucleotides agree with TRBD1. Unmatched junction bases numbered 12, after V lost 3 bases and J lost 7 bases. The CDR3 runs 16 residues. CDR1 is MDHEN and CDR2 is SYDVKM in the germline V gene. CDR3 sequence: CASSFLRTGAQGGYTF. As DNA, the CDR3 is TGTGCCAGCAGTTTCCTCAGGACAGGGGCCCAAGGTGGCTACACCTTC.

V is TRBV4-2 and J is TRBJ1-1; a possible D gene is TRBD1 (5 bases). The germline V gene encodes CDR1 LGHNA and CDR2 YNFKEQ. Trimming left V 6 bases short and J 1 base short, with 9 bases between. This CDR3 has 13 amino acids. The CDR3 spells CASSRGQNTEAFF. CDR3 nucleotides: TGTGCCAGCAGTCGAGGACAGAACACTGAAGCTTTCTTT.

The chain links TRBV28 to TRBJ1-2; the D gene is possibly TRBD1 (5 bases). Trimming stripped 5 bases from V and 7 bases from J, with 20 bases between. Germline lookup yields CDR1 MDHEN and CDR2 SYDVKM. CDR3 length equals 15 residues. The CDR3 nucleotides read TGTGCCAGCAGTCTGTCTCCGGGGGAGGAGGGTGGCTACACCTTC. This gives the protein CASSLSPGEEGGYTF.

The V call is TRBV7-8, the J call TRBJ2-6; D not resolved. The CDR3 length is 13 residues. Trimming cost V 5 bases and J 0 bases, with 2 bases left between them. Germline V lookup: CDR1 SGHVS, CDR2 FQNEAQ. The CDR3 DNA reads TGTGCCAGCAGCCACTCTGGGGCCAACGTCCTGACTTTC. This sequence encodes CASSHSGANVLTF.

The chain carries TRBV7-2 and TRBJ2-3; D could derive from TRBD1 or TRBD2 (5 bases each). The V gene lost 5 bases and the J gene lost 2 bases, with 14 bases spanning the gap. Germline V lookup: CDR1 SGHTA, CDR2 FQGNSA. This CDR3 contains 15 residues. CDR3: CASSITRQFTDTQYF. In DNA form, the CDR3 reads TGTGCCAGCAGCATAACTAGACAGTTCACAGATACGCAGTATTTT.

This clone was found a few times. This chain uses TRBV5-1 with TRBJ2-1; 13 bases agree with TRBD2. Trimming took 4 bases from V and 7 from J; bases not matched to a gene: 8. Per germline, CDR1 SGHRS and CDR2 YFSETQ. The CDR3 is 16 amino acids. As DNA, the CDR3 is TGCGCCAGCAGCCCCTTACTAGCGGGAGGGCAGAATGAGCAGTTCTTC. Translated: CASSPLLAGGQNEQFF.

The V call is TRBV6-5, the J call TRBJ1-5; 8 bases are a match to TRBD1. V trimming: 5 bases; J trimming: 6 bases; junction bases outside the gene matches: 6. In germline, CDR1 is MNHEY, CDR2 SVGAGI. CDR3 length: 14 amino acids. CDR3 sequence: CASSQGQGGQPQHF. The CDR3, as DNA: TGTGCCAGCAGTCAAGGACAGGGTGGTCAGCCCCAGCATTTT.

The chain uses TRBV15 and TRBJ2-5; a possible D gene is TRBD1 (5 bases). The V end was cut by 0 bases, the J end by 3 bases, with 8 bases between. The germline CDR1 and CDR2 sequences are LNHNV and YYDKDF (reference sequence). CDR3 length: 14 amino acids. The CDR3: CATSRDDRKETQYF. The DNA of the CDR3 is TGTGCCACCAGCAGAGACGACAGAAAAGAGACCCAGTACTTC.

This chain connects TRBV4-3 to TRBJ2-2, with TRBD2 matching 14 bases. This CDR3 has 18 residues. CDR1 LGHNA and CDR2 YSLEER come from the germline V gene. V shed 4 bases, J shed 2 bases, and the junction held 6 bases outside the gene matches. CDR3 bases: TGCGCCAGCAGCCCTCGACTAGCGGGAGGGACTAACACCGGGGAGCTGTTTTTT. Translation gives CASSPRLAGGTNTGELFF.

This chain joins TRBV7-2 and TRBJ1-1, with D possibly TRBD1 on 5 matching bases. Trimming removed 5 bases at V and 3 bases at J, with 13 bases between. Germline V gene sequence: CDR1 SGHTA, CDR2 FQGNSA. The CDR3 runs to 14 residues. CDR3 nucleotides: TGTGCCAGCAGCCCCAGGGTGTTGGACACTGAAGCTTTCTTT. It yields the protein CASSPRVLDTEAFF.

This clone was seen only a few times. This sequence joins TRBV6-5 and TRBJ2-7; D call uncertain. The V gene's germline CDR1 is MNHEY and CDR2 SVGAGI. This CDR3 is built from 15 residues. V was pared by 3 bases and J by 0 bases, with 12 bases between. CDR3 bases: TGTGCCAGCAGTTATGCCCGCCAGAGCTCCTACGAGCAGTACTTC. The encoded protein is CASSYARQSSYEQYF.

The chain has TRBV4-2 and TRBJ2-1, with 13 bases fitting TRBD2. CDR3 size: 19 residues. V lost 2 bases and J lost 0; bases outside the gene matches: 7. The germline V gene has CDR1 LGHNA and CDR2 YNFKEQ. CDR3 nucleotides: TGTGCCAGCAGCCAAAGGACTAGCGGGAGCCTGAGCTCCTACAATGAGCAGTTCTTC. As protein: CASSQRTSGSLSSYNEQFF.

This sequence joins TRBV5-8 and TRBJ2-3; possible D gene TRBD2, 5 bases. The V and J ends lost 1 base and 3 bases respectively, with 6 bases between them. CDR3 length equals 13 residues. CDR1 and CDR2 from the germline V gene are SGHTS and YDEGEE. The CDR3 loop is CASSLRGTDTQYF. The CDR3 coding sequence is TGTGCCAGCAGCTTGCGAGGGACAGATACGCAGTATTTT. The full variable domain, with the rest looked up from reference TRBV5-8 and TRBJ2-3, is EAGVTQSPTHLIKTRGQQATLRCSPISGHTSVYWYQQALGLGLQFLLWYDEGEERNRGNFPPRFSGRQFPNYSSELNVNALELEDSALYLCASSLRGTDTQYFGPGTRLTVL.

The rearrangement links TRBV27 to TRBJ1-2; no clear D. Per germline, CDR1 MNHEY and CDR2 SMNVEV (reference sequence). The CDR3 sequence is 12 residues long. Trimming cost V 6 bases and J 6 bases, with 11 bases left between them. The DNA for the CDR3 is TGTGCCAGCAGGACGGGAGGTAATGGCTACACCTTC. Residues: CASRTGGNGYTF.

The chain couples TRBV5-1 to TRBJ2-1, with 10 bases that match TRBD2. V shed 4 bases, J shed 2 bases, and the junction held 6 bases outside the gene matches. Germline V lookup: CDR1 SGHRS, CDR2 YFSETQ. The CDR3 is 16 amino acids. The CDR3, as DNA: TGCGCCAGCAGCAATATACTAGCGGGGACCTACAATGAGCAGTTCTTC. Its protein is CASSNILAGTYNEQFF.

J is TRBJ1-1 and V is TRBV19; the match to TRBD1 covers 7 bases. The CDR3 is 15 residues long. Germline V CDR1 and CDR2: LNHDA, SQIVND (reference sequence). Unmatched junction bases numbered 8, after V lost 7 bases and J lost 0 bases. In nucleotides, the CDR3 is TGTGCCAGTATTCCGGGACAGAACATGAACACTGAAGCTTTCTTT. Protein product: CASIPGQNMNTEAFF.

The chain uses TRBV30 and TRBJ1-2; TRBD1 might be the D (5 bases). Germline assignment: CDR1 GTSNPN and CDR2 SVGIG (reference sequence). The CDR3 has 13 residues. Trimming left V 2 bases short and J 8 bases short, with 15 bases between. This CDR3 reads CAWSWGELGGYTF. Here the CDR3 DNA reads TGTGCCTGGAGTTGGGGGGAACTGGGCGGCTACACCTTC.

The chain carries TRBV9 and TRBJ1-2; TRBD1 agrees at 7 bases. The CDR3 sequence is 13 residues long. The J segment lost 3 bases and the V segment lost 2 bases, leaving 1 base of the junction unmatched. Germline CDR1 reads SGDLS; CDR2 reads YYNGEE. CDR3 region: CASSVDRDYGYTF. CDR3 nucleotides: TGTGCCAGCAGCGTTGACAGGGACTATGGCTACACCTTC.

The chain joins TRBV6-1 to TRBJ1-5, with unresolved D. Trimming took 6 bases from V and 11 from J, leaving 11 bases between them. This CDR3 has 11 residues. CDR1 is MNHNS, CDR2 SASEGT, per germline. CDR3: CASSSPGSQHF. The CDR3 DNA follows: TGTGCCAGCAGCTCCCCCGGTTCCCAGCATTTT.

This clone was seen a single time. The gene calls are TRBV7-2 and TRBJ2-1; 14 bases fit TRBD2. V shed 1 base and J 7 bases; nucleotides not matched to a gene: 3. The CDR3 has 16 amino acids. Per germline, CDR1 SGHTA and CDR2 FQGNSA. Here the CDR3 DNA reads TGTGCCAGCAGCTTAGGAAGGACTAGCGGGAGGAATGAGCAGTTCTTC. It is translated as CASSLGRTSGRNEQFF. The variable domain in full, with the rest retrieved from reference TRBV7-2 and TRBJ2-1, is GAGVSQSPSNKVTEKGKDVELRCDPISGHTALYWYRQSLGQGLEFLIYFQGNSAPDKSGLPSDRFSAERTGGSVSTLTIQRTQQEDSAVYLCASSLGRTSGRNEQFFGPGTRLTVL.

This chain connects TRBV7-9 to TRBJ1-6, with a weak D call TRBD1 (5 bases). CDR3 length: 15 residues. Germline values: CDR1 SEHNR, CDR2 FQNEAQ (reference sequence). Between the trimmed V and J ends, which lost 2 bases and 7 bases, there was a span of 12 bases. The CDR3 is CASSLYQGRNSPLHF. DNA of the CDR3: TGTGCCAGCAGCTTATACCAGGGAAGGAATTCACCCCTCCACTTT.

The chain has TRBV7-8 and TRBJ1-3; D is uncertain. V was pared by 1 base and J by 4 bases, with 5 bases between. Germline lookup yields CDR1 SGHVS and CDR2 FQNEAQ. This CDR3 comprises 13 residues. The CDR3 region is CASSLGVGNTIYF. The CDR3 DNA reads TGTGCCAGCAGCTTAGGGGTAGGAAACACCATATATTTT. The full variable domain, completed using reference TRBV7-8 and TRBJ1-3, is GAGVSQSPRYKVAKRGQDVALRCDPISGHVSLFWYQQALGQGPEFLTYFQNEAQLDKSGLPSDRFFAERPEGSVSTLKIQRTQQEDSAVYLCASSLGVGNTIYFGEGSWLTVV.

The chain joins TRBV6-5 to TRBJ1-4; 7 bases line up with TRBD1. There are 14 residues in the CDR3. Germline CDR1 reads MNHEY; CDR2 reads SVGAGI. Trimming took 5 bases from V and 5 from J; bases not matched to a gene: 5. CDR3 sequence reads: CASSSRGSNEKLFF. CDR3 bases: TGTGCCAGCAGTAGCAGGGGGTCCAATGAAAAACTGTTTTTT.